One T cell receptor (beta chain) is described in this entry. The data were taken from a study of T cell responses to AZD1222 COVID-19 vaccine. The data were produced by immunoSEQ multiplex PCR, yet TCRdb's version contains in-frame clones alone and is incomplete. This sample has about 110,000 clones, with nearly 90% found just once. Deletions cut 1 base from V and 4 bases from J, with 5 bases between. Germline CDR1 is SGHNT and CDR2 is YENEEA. The CDR3 sequence is 13 residues long. The rearrangement joins TRBV11-3 to TRBJ2-1; D is perhaps TRBD1 or TRBD2 (5 bases each). This sample comprised peripheral blood, obtained on day 0 of AZD1222 vaccination. This sequence was found in an adult in good health. CDR3 DNA sequence: TGTGCCAGCAGCTTAGGGGGGTACAATGAGCAGTTCTTC. It encodes CASSLGGYNEQFF.